This T cell receptor (beta chain) came from a study of blood T cell repertoires in COVID-19. TCRdb's copy holds only in-frame clones and misses some; the assay was immunoSEQ multiplex PCR. Among 99,000 or so clones listed, 88% were seen once. The V and J ends lost 6 bases and 8 bases, in that order; junction bases with no gene match: 6. In germline, CDR1 is MDHEN, CDR2 SYDVKM. This CDR3 spans 12 amino acids. The receptor comes from a middle-aged man with COVID-19, enrolled during active disease. The V call is TRBV28, the J call TRBJ1-2; 7 bases match TRBD1. The sample consisted of peripheral blood. Here the CDR3 reads CASREGAPGYTF. CDR3 DNA: TGTGCCAGCAGGGAGGGGGCGCCCGGCTACACCTTC.